This is a list of T cell receptor beta chains from one sample in a study of cytotoxic CD8 clonotypes in ibrutinib-treated CLL. Profiling relied on immunoSEQ multiplex PCR, and the TCRdb table lists in-frame clones only, not all of them. Of more than 110,000 clones listed, under 95% are singletons. The source was PBMCs, collected after 12 months of ibrutinib treatment. The origin of the receptors is a human donor with chronic lymphocytic leukemia. Each CDR3 is given with its conserved first and last residue. The order of the fields is clone size, J gene, D gene, V gene, CDR3 DNA, CDR3 protein. D genes are given only for firm matches. Not every row has a clone size; where given, it reads once, few, many or a size class.

size: .; J: TRBJ2-7; D: TRBD2; V: TRBV5-5; DNA: TGTGCCAGCAGATACGGACTAGCGGGTCCTCCCTACGAGCAGTACTTC; CDR3: CASRYGLAGPPYEQYF
size: .; J: TRBJ1-1; D: .; V: TRBV7-3; DNA: TGTGCCAGCAGCTTAAAGATAGGGCCGGCTGAAGCTTTCTTT; CDR3: CASSLKIGPAEAFF
size: .; J: TRBJ1-1; D: .; V: TRBV20-1; DNA: TGCAGTGCTCCGTCCCGGGGAGAAGCTTTCTTT; CDR3: CSAPSRGEAFF
size: .; J: TRBJ1-5; D: TRBD1; V: TRBV6-5; DNA: TGTGCCACCATGACAGGGGTAGGCAATCAGCCCCAGCATTTT; CDR3: CATMTGVGNQPQHF
size: .; J: TRBJ2-7; D: TRBD1; V: TRBV28; DNA: TGTGCCAGCACCCCGGGACAGGTAACCTACGAGCAGTACTTC; CDR3: CASTPGQVTYEQYF
size: .; J: TRBJ2-5; D: .; V: TRBV27; DNA: TGTGCCAGCAGCCGCACCACCCCTGAGACCCAGTACTTC; CDR3: CASSRTTPETQYF
size: .; J: TRBJ1-4; D: TRBD1; V: TRBV18; DNA: TGTGCCAGCTCACCACTACAGGGGGCGGGAGAAAAACTGTTTTTT; CDR3: CASSPLQGAGEKLFF
size: .; J: TRBJ2-2; D: .; V: TRBV25-1; DNA: TGTGCCAGCAGTGTACAGGACAAGAACACCGGGGAGCTGTTTTTT; CDR3: CASSVQDKNTGELFF
size: few; J: TRBJ1-2; D: TRBD1; V: TRBV6-5; DNA: TGTGCCAGCAGTTCCTTCAGGGGGGTAAACTATGGCTACACCTTC; CDR3: CASSSFRGVNYGYTF
size: .; J: TRBJ1-4; D: .; V: TRBV28; DNA: TGTGCCAGCAAGATAGAACCAACTAATGAAAAACTGTTTTTT; CDR3: CASKIEPTNEKLFF
size: .; J: TRBJ2-3; D: TRBD2; V: TRBV5-4; DNA: TGTGCCAGCAGCTTCCGGACTAGCGCCAGCACAGATACGCAGTATTTT; CDR3: CASSFRTSASTDTQYF
size: .; J: TRBJ2-1; D: .; V: TRBV9; DNA: TGTGCCAGCAGCGTAGGTATTAGCACCTACAATGAGCAGTTCTTC; CDR3: CASSVGISTYNEQFF
size: .; J: TRBJ2-7; D: TRBD1; V: TRBV6-5; DNA: TGTGCCAGCAGTTACTCGGCCCCCGGGACAGGATACGAGCAGTACTTC; CDR3: CASSYSAPGTGYEQYF
size: .; J: TRBJ2-1; D: .; V: TRBV9; DNA: TGTGCCAGCAGCGTAGACCCTCGGACAGCCTACAATGAGCAGTTCTTC; CDR3: CASSVDPRTAYNEQFF
size: .; J: TRBJ1-5; D: .; V: TRBV15; DNA: TGTGCCTCAAGCCCGGGACAAAGCAATCAGCCCCAGCATTTT; CDR3: CASSPGQSNQPQHF
size: .; J: TRBJ2-6; D: .; V: TRBV15; DNA: TGTGCCACCAGCAGGGGTTGGGGGGACTCTGGGGCCAACGTCCTGACTTTC; CDR3: CATSRGWGDSGANVLTF
size: .; J: TRBJ1-5; D: .; V: TRBV27; DNA: TGTGCCAGCAGTTTTATGGGCAATCAGCCCCAGCATTTT; CDR3: CASSFMGNQPQHF
size: .; J: TRBJ2-1; D: .; V: TRBV4-2; DNA: TGTGCCAGCAGCCTCTCGGCTGTTCTTGAGCAGTTCTTC; CDR3: CASSLSAVLEQFF
size: .; J: TRBJ2-7; D: .; V: TRBV5-4; DNA: TGTGCCAGCAGCGTTGGGGGGCAGAACTACGAGCAGTACTTC; CDR3: CASSVGGQNYEQYF
size: .; J: TRBJ1-2; D: .; V: TRBV29-1; DNA: TGCAGCGTTGATATTTGGGGGGGCAGGGACTATGGCTACACCTTC; CDR3: CSVDIWGGRDYGYTF
size: few; J: TRBJ1-2; D: TRBD1; V: TRBV29-1; DNA: TGCAGCGCCGGACAGGTCTATGGCTACACCTTC; CDR3: CSAGQVYGYTF
size: .; J: TRBJ2-7; D: .; V: TRBV7-2; DNA: TGTGCCAGCAGCTTCCTATTGTACGAGCAGTACTTC; CDR3: CASSFLLYEQYF
size: .; J: TRBJ1-2; D: .; V: TRBV19; DNA: TGTGCCAGTAGTATAGATCTCCAGGGTAGCGGCTACACCTTC; CDR3: CASSIDLQGSGYTF
size: .; J: TRBJ2-7; D: TRBD1; V: TRBV18; DNA: TGTGCCAGCCGGCCGGGGCAGGGGGCTTACGAGCAGTACTTC; CDR3: CASRPGQGAYEQYF
size: .; J: TRBJ2-3; D: .; V: TRBV6-5; DNA: TGTGCCAGCAGGGCGCCTAGGGGGAATGATGATACGCAGTATTTT; CDR3: CASRAPRGNDDTQYF
size: .; J: TRBJ2-7; D: .; V: TRBV2; DNA: TGTGCCAGCAGTACGGACAGCTACGAGCAGTACTTC; CDR3: CASSTDSYEQYF
size: .; J: TRBJ2-7; D: TRBD2; V: TRBV19; DNA: TGTGCCAGTAGTAGTAGCGGGACGTCCAACGAGCAGTACTTC; CDR3: CASSSSGTSNEQYF
size: .; J: TRBJ2-2; D: .; V: TRBV19; DNA: TGTGCCAGTAGTTTCGGGGGTGTCGGGGAGCTGTTTTTT; CDR3: CASSFGGVGELFF
size: .; J: TRBJ2-7; D: TRBD2; V: TRBV7-2; DNA: TGTGCCAGCAGCCCTAGCGGGACGCTCTCCTACGAGCAGTACTTC; CDR3: CASSPSGTLSYEQYF
size: once; J: TRBJ2-7; D: TRBD2; V: TRBV9; DNA: TGTGCCACCCCAGTACGGACTAGCGGGAGGGTTGCGGCCTACGAGCAGTACTTC; CDR3: CATPVRTSGRVAAYEQYF
size: .; J: TRBJ2-7; D: .; V: TRBV28; DNA: TGTGCCAGCAGTTTGGAACAGGGTGGGATCGACGAGCAGTACTTC; CDR3: CASSLEQGGIDEQYF
size: .; J: TRBJ2-1; D: TRBD2; V: TRBV9; DNA: TGTGCCAGCAGTGGGAGGGGACTAGCGGGATACAATGAGCAGTTCTTC; CDR3: CASSGRGLAGYNEQFF
size: .; J: TRBJ2-3; D: TRBD2; V: TRBV10-1; DNA: TGCGCCAGCAGTGACCAAAGACTAGCGGGAGGGAACACAGATACGCAGTATTTT; CDR3: CASSDQRLAGGNTDTQYF
size: .; J: TRBJ2-1; D: .; V: TRBV28; DNA: TGTGCCAGCAGTTTCGTCGAGGGAGGCTCCTACAATGAGCAGTTCTTC; CDR3: CASSFVEGGSYNEQFF
size: .; J: TRBJ2-5; D: .; V: TRBV27; DNA: TGTGCCAGCAGGGGCTCGGGGGGCCATGGAGGTGTGGAGACCCAGTACTTC; CDR3: CASRGSGGHGGVETQYF
size: .; J: TRBJ1-1; D: .; V: TRBV18; DNA: TGTGCCAGCTCACCTAGGGAGGGGCCGAACACTGAAGCTTTCTTT; CDR3: CASSPREGPNTEAFF
size: .; J: TRBJ2-2; D: .; V: TRBV18; DNA: TGTGCCAGCTCACCAGAGGACAGTGCGAACACCGGGGAGCTGTTTTTT; CDR3: CASSPEDSANTGELFF
size: .; J: TRBJ2-3; D: .; V: TRBV25-1; DNA: TGTGCCAGCAGTGAGCCAGGACCTAGGAGCACAGATACGCAGTATTTT; CDR3: CASSEPGPRSTDTQYF
size: .; J: TRBJ2-5; D: .; V: TRBV5-1; DNA: TGCGCCAGCAGCTTCCCCCGGGGCTTGGAGCGGGTGGCGAAAGAGACCCAGTACTTC; CDR3: CASSFPRGLERVAKETQYF
size: .; J: TRBJ1-1; D: .; V: TRBV30; DNA: TGTGCCTGGAATCAGGGGTCTGTGAACACTGAAGCTTTCTTT; CDR3: CAWNQGSVNTEAFF
size: once; J: TRBJ2-7; D: .; V: TRBV5-1; DNA: TGCGCCAGCAGCTTGGTTCCAGGCCGGGAGAACGAGCAGTACTTC; CDR3: CASSLVPGRENEQYF
size: .; J: TRBJ2-1; D: TRBD1; V: TRBV4-1; DNA: TGCGCCAGCAGTCAAATTCCCGCGACAGGGTCGGGCAATGAGCAGTTCTTC; CDR3: CASSQIPATGSGNEQFF
size: once; J: TRBJ2-5; D: .; V: TRBV11-2; DNA: TGTGCCAGCAGCTTAGGCGTCTTGCAAGAGACCCAGTACTTC; CDR3: CASSLGVLQETQYF
size: .; J: TRBJ2-5; D: TRBD1; V: TRBV29-1; DNA: TGCAGCGTTAGGGACAGCGGAGGTGAGACCCAGTACTTC; CDR3: CSVRDSGGETQYF
size: .; J: TRBJ1-5; D: TRBD1; V: TRBV7-9; DNA: TGTGCCAGCAGCCACGCAGACAGGGCAGACCAGCCCCAGCATTTT; CDR3: CASSHADRADQPQHF
size: .; J: TRBJ2-5; D: .; V: TRBV18; DNA: TGTGCCAGCTCACCACCGGAAGGGGAGACCCAGTACTTC; CDR3: CASSPPEGETQYF